This T cell receptor beta chain was recovered during a study of cytomegalovirus exposure and HLA in healthy donors. The V gene's germline CDR1 is LNHNV and CDR2 YYDKDF (reference sequence). V lost 0 bases, J lost 0 bases, and 12 bases lay in between. The CDR3 has 17 residues. With 60 Vbeta and 13 Jbeta primers, the PCR was carried out. Sequenced by immunoSEQ multiplex PCR; TCRdb stores in-frame clones only, minus some. The data hold about 100,000 clones, with over 65% observed a single time. This receptor was identified in a woman aged 55-70 years in good health and CMV-seronegative. This chain uses TRBV15 with TRBJ1-5; a weak D match, TRBD1 (5 bases). Sequenced: PBMCs. CDR3 protein: CATSRDMTAYSNQPQHF. DNA for the CDR3: TGTGCCACCAGCAGAGATATGACAGCTTATAGCAATCAGCCCCAGCATTTT.